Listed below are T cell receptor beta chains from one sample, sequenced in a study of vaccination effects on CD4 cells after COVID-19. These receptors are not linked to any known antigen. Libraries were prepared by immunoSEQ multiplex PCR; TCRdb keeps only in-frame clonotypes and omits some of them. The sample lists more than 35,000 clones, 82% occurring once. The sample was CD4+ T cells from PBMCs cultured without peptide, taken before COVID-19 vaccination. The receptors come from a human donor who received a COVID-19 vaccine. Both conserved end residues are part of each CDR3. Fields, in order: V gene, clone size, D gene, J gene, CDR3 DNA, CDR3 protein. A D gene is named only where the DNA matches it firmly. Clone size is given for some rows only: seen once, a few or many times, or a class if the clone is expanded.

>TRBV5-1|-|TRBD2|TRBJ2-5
TGCGCCAGCAGCTTGGTACCCCTAGCGGGGGATGAGACCCAGTACTTC
CASSLVPLAGDETQYF
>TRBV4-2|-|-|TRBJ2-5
TGTGCCAGCAGCCAAGATCTCGCAAGAATTGTAAAGACCCAGTACTTC
CASSQDLARIVKTQYF
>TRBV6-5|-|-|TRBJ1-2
TGTGCCAGCAGACTCCAGGACTGGCCGAACTATGGCTACACCTTC
CASRLQDWPNYGYTF
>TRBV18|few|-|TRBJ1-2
TGTGCCAGCTCACCAAGCAGGGCCGACTATGGCTACACCTTC
CASSPSRADYGYTF
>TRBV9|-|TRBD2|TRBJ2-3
TGTGCCAGCAGCGTAGAACTAGCGGGGGGTAATACGCAGTATTTT
CASSVELAGGNTQYF
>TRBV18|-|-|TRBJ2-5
TGTGCCAGCTCACCGACCCTCCAAGAGACCCAGTACTTC
CASSPTLQETQYF
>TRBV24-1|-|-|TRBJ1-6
TGTGCCACCCCATACGACAGTATTTCACCCCTCCACTTT
CATPYDSISPLHF
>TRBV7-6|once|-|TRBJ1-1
TGTGCCAGCAGTTTTACCTTGAACACTGAAGCTTTCTTT
CASSFTLNTEAFF
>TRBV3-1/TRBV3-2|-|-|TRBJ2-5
TGTGCCAGCAGCGTTAGTCTTCGTTTCGAGACCCAGTACTTC
CASSVSLRFETQYF
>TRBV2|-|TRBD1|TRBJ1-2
TGTGCCAGCAGGATGACAGGGACGGGCTATGGCTACACCTTC
CASRMTGTGYGYTF
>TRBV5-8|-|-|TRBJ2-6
TGTGCCAGCAGCCGTGCGGGCCGAGCTGGGGCCAACGTCCTGACTTTC
CASSRAGRAGANVLTF
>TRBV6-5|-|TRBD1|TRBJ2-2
TGTGCCATAATCTGGACAGGGAAGAACACCGGGGAGCTGTTTTTT
CAIIWTGKNTGELFF
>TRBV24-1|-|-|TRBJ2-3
TGTGCCACCAGTGACCCGGGCCCGGATACGCAGTATTTT
CATSDPGPDTQYF
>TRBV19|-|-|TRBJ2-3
TGTGCCACTAGGCGGGGAACTAGCACAGATACGCAGTATTTT
CATRRGTSTDTQYF
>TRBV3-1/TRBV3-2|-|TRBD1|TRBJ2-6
TGTGCCAGCAGCCCCCTTAGGACCAGGGGGCTCTCTGGGGCCAACGTCCTGACTTTC
CASSPLRTRGLSGANVLTF
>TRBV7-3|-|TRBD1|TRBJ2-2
TGTGCCAGCAGCTTAGGGACAGCCACCGGGGAGCTGTTTTTT
CASSLGTATGELFF
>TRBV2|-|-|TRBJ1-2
TGTGCCAGCAGCGCAAGACCCGGATCCCCTAACTATGGCTACACCTTC
CASSARPGSPNYGYTF
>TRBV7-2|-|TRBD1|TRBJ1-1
TGTGCCAGCAGCTTAAGGACAGGGTCGGTAACTGAAGCTTTCTTT
CASSLRTGSVTEAFF
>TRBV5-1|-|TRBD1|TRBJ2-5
TGCGCCAGCTCCTTTGGGACAGGGGGAGAGACCCAGTACTTC
CASSFGTGGETQYF
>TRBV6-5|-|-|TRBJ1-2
TGTGCCAGCAGTTACGAGGGGACGGGAAACTATGGCTACACCTTC
CASSYEGTGNYGYTF
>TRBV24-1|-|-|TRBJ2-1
TGTGCCACCAGTGATTACAGGGTCGGGAGTGAGCAGTTCTTC
CATSDYRVGSEQFF
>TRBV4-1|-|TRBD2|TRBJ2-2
TGCGCCAGCAGCCAAGAGGGACTACCTCTGACCGGGGAGCTGTTTTTT
CASSQEGLPLTGELFF
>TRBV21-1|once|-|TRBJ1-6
TGTGCCAGCAGCAAAGATAGGACAGGGGATTCACCCCTCCACTTT
CASSKDRTGDSPLHF
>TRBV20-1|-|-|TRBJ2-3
TGCAGTGCTCGAGGGACAGATACGCAGTATTTT
CSARGTDTQYF
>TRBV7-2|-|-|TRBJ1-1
TGTGCCAGCAGCTCGTTCTTATCGAACACTGAAGCTTTCTTT
CASSSFLSNTEAFF
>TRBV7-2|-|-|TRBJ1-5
TGTGCCAGCAGCTTAAGGACAGCCAATCAGCCCCAGCATTTT
CASSLRTANQPQHF
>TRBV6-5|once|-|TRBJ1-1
TGTGCCAGCAGGTACACCGTTGAAAACACTGAAGCTTTCTTT
CASRYTVENTEAFF
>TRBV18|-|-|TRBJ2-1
TGTGCCAGCTCACCCCCACAGGGGGGGCCGCTGGGTGAGCAGTTCTTC
CASSPPQGGPLGEQFF
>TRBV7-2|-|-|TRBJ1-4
TGTGCCAGCAGGCGCATGGTTGGGAATAATGAAAAACTGTTTTTT
CASRRMVGNNEKLFF
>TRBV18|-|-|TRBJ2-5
TGTGCCAGCTCAGCCCGCAGGGAGAAAGAGACCCAGTACTTC
CASSARREKETQYF
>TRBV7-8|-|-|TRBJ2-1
TGTGCCAGCAGTTCCAAATGGGACTTCCCTTACAATGAGCAGTTCTTC
CASSSKWDFPYNEQFF
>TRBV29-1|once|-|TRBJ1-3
TGCAGCGTCTCATTTACTGGAAACACCATATATTTT
CSVSFTGNTIYF
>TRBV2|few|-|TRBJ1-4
TGTGCCAGCAGTGAACTCGGGTGGGCCGGAGAAAAACTGTTTTTT
CASSELGWAGEKLFF
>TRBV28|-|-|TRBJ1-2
TGTGCCAGCACTTCGCCGGGTACCAACCCTAACTATGGCTACACCTTC
CASTSPGTNPNYGYTF
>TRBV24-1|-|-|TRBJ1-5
TGTGCCACCAGTGATCCGGGGACGGGCCTCGATTCGCCCCAGCATTTT
CATSDPGTGLDSPQHF
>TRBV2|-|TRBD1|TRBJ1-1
TGTGCCAGCAGCGGGGTAACAGGGGGCGGCACTGAAGCTTTCTTT
CASSGVTGGGTEAFF
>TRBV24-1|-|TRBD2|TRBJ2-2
TGTGCCACCAGTGATCCCCCGGGGACTAGAGACACCGGGGAGCTGTTTTTT
CATSDPPGTRDTGELFF
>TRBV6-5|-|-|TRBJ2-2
TGTGCCAGCAGTTACTCAGGGGATCGGACCGGGGAGCTGTTTTTT
CASSYSGDRTGELFF
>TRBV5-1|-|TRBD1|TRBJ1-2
TGCGCCAGCAGCTTGGAGGGACAGTCTAACTATGGCTACACCTTC
CASSLEGQSNYGYTF
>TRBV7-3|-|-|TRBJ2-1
TGTGCCAGCAGCTGGGGGAGGCCGAGCTCCTACAATGAGCAGTTCTTC
CASSWGRPSSYNEQFF
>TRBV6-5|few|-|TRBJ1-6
TGTGCCAGCAGTTACTATGGGAGCTCCTATAATTCACCCCTCCACTTT
CASSYYGSSYNSPLHF
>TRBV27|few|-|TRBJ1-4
TGTGCCAGCAGTCCAACAGGGTGGCGTGAAAAACTGTTTTTT
CASSPTGWREKLFF
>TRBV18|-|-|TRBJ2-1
TGTGCCAGCTCACTCCTACCGGGGAGCTCCTACAATGAGCAGTTCTTC
CASSLLPGSSYNEQFF
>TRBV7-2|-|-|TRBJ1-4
TGTGCCAGCAGCTTAATTGCGGGTTATGAAAAACTGTTTTTT
CASSLIAGYEKLFF
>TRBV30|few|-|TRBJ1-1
TGTGCCCAAAAGGCAGGGGCAGGAATTGAAGCTTTCTTT
CAQKAGAGIEAFF
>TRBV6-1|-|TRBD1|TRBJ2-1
TGTGCCAGCAGTGAGGGACAGGTGGGCCACAATGAGCAGTTCTTC
CASSEGQVGHNEQFF
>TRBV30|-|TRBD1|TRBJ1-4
TGTGCCTGGAACAGGGGAGAAGAAAAACTGTTTTTT
CAWNRGEEKLFF
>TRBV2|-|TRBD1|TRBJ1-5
TGTGCCAGCAGTGAGGGACAGGGGAACAGTCAGCCCCAGCATTTT
CASSEGQGNSQPQHF
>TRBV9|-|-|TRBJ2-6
TGTGCCAGCAGCGTAATGGGGGGCAGCACTGGGGCCAACGTCCTGACTTTC
CASSVMGGSTGANVLTF
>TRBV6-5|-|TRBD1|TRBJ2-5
TGTGCCAGCAGTTACGGCTTTGGGACAGGGTCAGAGACCCAGTACTTC
CASSYGFGTGSETQYF
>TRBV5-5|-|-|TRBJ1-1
TGTGCCAGCAGCTTGGCCTCGGGGGAAACTGAAGCTTTCTTT
CASSLASGETEAFF
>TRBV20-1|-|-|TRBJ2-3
TGCAGTGCCAAAACTAGGGATACGCAGTATTTT
CSAKTRDTQYF
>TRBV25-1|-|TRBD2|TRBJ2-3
TGTGCCAGCGGGGGGGGGATGCATACGCAGTATTTT
CASGGGMHTQYF
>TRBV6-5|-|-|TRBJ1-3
TGTGCCAGCAGTTTCCAACAAGTTTCCTCTGGAAACACCATATATTTT
CASSFQQVSSGNTIYF
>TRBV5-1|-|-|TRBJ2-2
TGCGCCAGCAGCTTGGTTGGGTCCAAGGACACCGGGGAGCTGTTTTTT
CASSLVGSKDTGELFF